Listed here is a single T cell receptor beta chain. The sample belongs to a study of blood T cell repertoires in COVID-19. The CDR3 length is 14 residues. Germline V gene sequence: CDR1 PRHDT, CDR2 FYEKMQ (reference sequence). J was trimmed by 4 bases and V by 4 bases; bases with no gene match: 4. The protocol was immunoSEQ multiplex PCR, while the TCRdb copy is restricted to in-frame clones and leaves out a portion. The top ten hold 7.5% to 9% of the sample, which has 200,000 to 300,000 clones, 84% seen once. This rearrangement joins TRBV13 to TRBJ2-3, with 8 bases lining up with TRBD2. This sequence was found in a human donor in a cohort sampled during active COVID-19. Sequenced input: peripheral blood. The CDR3 region is CASSWGTRADTQYF. In nucleotides, the CDR3 is TGTGCCAGCAGCTGGGGGACTAGAGCAGATACGCAGTATTTT.